Below, one T cell receptor (beta chain) is given with its context. Its specificity is unknown. This entry is derived from a study of cytomegalovirus exposure and HLA in healthy donors. The V and J ends lost 5 bases and 7 bases respectively, with 19 bases between them. The CDR3 consists of 14 residues. Germline CDR1 reads SGHRS; CDR2 reads YFSETQ. Broader study findings: Highly shared sequence variants in one cluster were likely a sequencing artifact.

Both 60 Vbeta primers and 13 Jbeta primers went into the PCR. The assay was immunoSEQ multiplex PCR, and TCRdb's table has in-frame clones only and misses some. This repertoire includes approximately 58,000 clones. The V call is TRBV5-1, the J call TRBJ2-7; tentatively, D is TRBD1 (6 bases). Sequences were obtained from PBMCs. The receptor was isolated from a woman under 30 in good health and CMV-seronegative. CDR3 nucleotide sequence: TGCGCCAGCAGTTGGACAGTCCCGTTGGGAGAGCAGTACTTC. It codes for CASSWTVPLGEQYF.